This is a list of T cell receptor beta chains from one sample in a study of cytomegalovirus exposure and HLA in healthy donors. The repertoire was sequenced with immunoSEQ multiplex PCR; TCRdb's copy has only in-frame clones and lacks some. The sample shows approximately 200,000 clones, approximately 87% of them seen only once. What was sequenced was PBMCs. These receptor sequences come from a human donor in good health. CDR3s include the opening cysteine and the closing phenylalanine or tryptophan. The order of the fields is clone size, V gene, J gene, CDR3 protein. Clone size, where shown, is once, few, many, or a class for clones that have expanded.

abundance: .
v_gene: TRBV6-5
j_gene: TRBJ2-3
CDR3aa: CASSYRTPGLADTQYF

abundance: .
v_gene: TRBV28
j_gene: TRBJ2-5
CDR3aa: CASSPPPGQSRTKETQYF

abundance: once
v_gene: TRBV5-4
j_gene: TRBJ2-7
CDR3aa: CASSGPGQPYEQYF

abundance: .
v_gene: TRBV1
j_gene: TRBJ2-2
CDR3aa: CTSSQGPGLVRPGELFF

abundance: .
v_gene: TRBV18
j_gene: TRBJ1-4
CDR3aa: CASSPPSMRSNEKLFF

abundance: .
v_gene: TRBV13
j_gene: TRBJ2-4
CDR3aa: CASSLGGRAKNIQYF

abundance: few
v_gene: TRBV7-9
j_gene: TRBJ1-2
CDR3aa: CASSLDSAGRKNYGYTF

abundance: .
v_gene: TRBV19
j_gene: TRBJ2-7
CDR3aa: CASTMQAGYYEQYF

abundance: once
v_gene: TRBV28
j_gene: TRBJ2-1
CDR3aa: CASSPWWDKRFF

abundance: .
v_gene: TRBV18
j_gene: TRBJ2-5
CDR3aa: CASSPNRVETQYF

abundance: once
v_gene: TRBV6-6
j_gene: TRBJ1-2
CDR3aa: CASSYSGQGTF

abundance: .
v_gene: TRBV11-3
j_gene: TRBJ2-7
CDR3aa: CASSIGGGSYEQYF

abundance: .
v_gene: TRBV2
j_gene: TRBJ2-7
CDR3aa: CASSINQGYEQYF

abundance: .
v_gene: TRBV30
j_gene: TRBJ1-4
CDR3aa: CAWAYLPGIPNEKLFF

abundance: .
v_gene: TRBV5-1
j_gene: TRBJ2-3
CDR3aa: CASSLRATSSTDTQYF

abundance: .
v_gene: TRBV29-1
j_gene: TRBJ1-5
CDR3aa: CSVAFGGRGSNQPQHF

abundance: few
v_gene: TRBV29-1
j_gene: TRBJ2-7
CDR3aa: CSAQPGQVRDEQYF

abundance: .
v_gene: TRBV27
j_gene: TRBJ2-7
CDR3aa: CASSSTGMGEQYF

abundance: few
v_gene: TRBV5-4
j_gene: TRBJ2-7
CDR3aa: CASSSPRGHGEQYF

abundance: .
v_gene: TRBV19
j_gene: TRBJ2-6
CDR3aa: CASTGIGLSILAGANVLTF

abundance: .
v_gene: TRBV7-9
j_gene: TRBJ2-3
CDR3aa: CASSLEGVTAQYF

abundance: .
v_gene: TRBV27
j_gene: TRBJ1-5
CDR3aa: CASSKGTGPRYSNQPQHF

abundance: .
v_gene: TRBV28
j_gene: TRBJ1-2
CDR3aa: CASNRALTYGYTF

abundance: .
v_gene: TRBV28
j_gene: TRBJ1-1
CDR3aa: CASSSEGQGRFHTEAFF

abundance: .
v_gene: TRBV7-2
j_gene: TRBJ2-6
CDR3aa: CASSTGLAAGANVLTF

abundance: .
v_gene: TRBV5-1
j_gene: TRBJ2-5
CDR3aa: CASSTGLAGAETQYF

abundance: .
v_gene: TRBV6-1
j_gene: TRBJ1-2
CDR3aa: CASSYNQGARGYTF

abundance: .
v_gene: TRBV28
j_gene: TRBJ1-4
CDR3aa: CASSFKTATNEKLFF

abundance: .
v_gene: TRBV4-1
j_gene: TRBJ2-3
CDR3aa: CASSQAPTPRYSTDTQYF

abundance: few
v_gene: TRBV6-5
j_gene: TRBJ1-5
CDR3aa: CASRLDNNQPQHF

abundance: .
v_gene: TRBV19
j_gene: TRBJ1-2
CDR3aa: CASSILITNYGYTF

abundance: .
v_gene: TRBV18
j_gene: TRBJ1-1
CDR3aa: CASSPVSIYRDTEAFF

abundance: .
v_gene: TRBV5-6
j_gene: TRBJ2-7
CDR3aa: CASRMEGWLYEQYF

abundance: .
v_gene: TRBV7-9
j_gene: TRBJ2-1
CDR3aa: CASSLEGTGNNEQFF

abundance: few
v_gene: TRBV5-1
j_gene: .
CDR3aa: CASSWGGGTYEQYF

abundance: few
v_gene: TRBV18
j_gene: TRBJ2-3
CDR3aa: CASSLAGAGDTQYF

abundance: once
v_gene: TRBV5-3
j_gene: TRBJ2-7
CDR3aa: CARSLGQGVSYEQYF

abundance: once
v_gene: TRBV27
j_gene: TRBJ2-1
CDR3aa: CASRVTSGSPNEQFF

abundance: once
v_gene: TRBV28
j_gene: TRBJ1-1
CDR3aa: CASSSGQGRWNTEAFF

abundance: once
v_gene: TRBV4-2
j_gene: TRBJ1-4
CDR3aa: CASSQEATDTWAELFF

abundance: .
v_gene: TRBV5-6
j_gene: TRBJ1-2
CDR3aa: CASSLASPGQDNYGYTF

abundance: few
v_gene: TRBV4-1
j_gene: TRBJ2-1
CDR3aa: CASSQGLAGGWDEQFF

abundance: .
v_gene: TRBV5-7
j_gene: TRBJ2-7
CDR3aa: CASSLVPSEGLEQYF

abundance: .
v_gene: TRBV27
j_gene: TRBJ1-1
CDR3aa: CASRPQGRGNTEAFF

abundance: .
v_gene: TRBV5-6
j_gene: TRBJ1-2
CDR3aa: CASTNRGRRANYGYTF

abundance: few
v_gene: TRBV19
j_gene: TRBJ2-7
CDR3aa: CASTNRDSGSYEQYF

abundance: .
v_gene: TRBV7-2
j_gene: TRBJ2-6
CDR3aa: CASSFVEAVSGANVLTF

abundance: .
v_gene: TRBV7-9
j_gene: TRBJ2-7
CDR3aa: CASSPAGKQGDEQYF

abundance: once
v_gene: TRBV28
j_gene: TRBJ1-6
CDR3aa: CASISGQFNSPLHF

abundance: .
v_gene: TRBV2
j_gene: TRBJ1-3
CDR3aa: CASSEVIGNTIYF

abundance: .
v_gene: TRBV19
j_gene: TRBJ1-1
CDR3aa: CASSVPPGLNTEAFF

abundance: .
v_gene: TRBV5-1
j_gene: TRBJ2-5
CDR3aa: CASSLGLAGSPRGETQYF

abundance: few
v_gene: TRBV7-9
j_gene: TRBJ2-3
CDR3aa: CASTLYSGKADTQYF

abundance: .
v_gene: TRBV9
j_gene: TRBJ2-7
CDR3aa: CASSREARTPLQYF

abundance: .
v_gene: TRBV9
j_gene: TRBJ1-3
CDR3aa: CASSEGPGNTIYF

abundance: .
v_gene: TRBV5-6
j_gene: TRBJ2-5
CDR3aa: CASSLGRDRETQYF

abundance: .
v_gene: TRBV4-1
j_gene: TRBJ2-7
CDR3aa: CASSQGVLAGGPNEQYF

abundance: .
v_gene: TRBV28
j_gene: TRBJ1-2
CDR3aa: CASLKGAGDYGYTF

abundance: .
v_gene: TRBV2
j_gene: TRBJ2-5
CDR3aa: CASSRGTDYGQYF

abundance: .
v_gene: TRBV6-5
j_gene: TRBJ2-3
CDR3aa: CASSYAAGSSTDTQYF